The sample holds a few counts of the clone carrying this TCR beta chain. The data were obtained in a study of blood T cell repertoires in COVID-19. Profiling relied on immunoSEQ multiplex PCR, and the TCRdb table lists in-frame clones only, not all of them. The sample consists of more than 150,000 clones, 70% to 90% of them appearing once. From germline, CDR1 is LGHNA and CDR2 YSLEER. There are 17 residues in the CDR3. J gave up 4 bases and V 1 base, and 9 bases lay outside the gene matches. The sequence was collected from a man in his 70s with active or convalescent COVID-19. The sample consisted of peripheral blood. J is TRBJ2-2 and V is TRBV4-3, with 7 nucleotides matching TRBD2. The CDR3 is CASSQGGGLVSTGELFF. Here the CDR3 DNA reads TGCGCCAGCAGCCAAGGCGGAGGACTAGTGTCCACCGGGGAGCTGTTTTTT.